The 27 T cell receptor beta chains below come from one sample, sequenced in a study of Graves' ophthalmopathy and Graves' hyperthyroidism (dated by TCRdb to 2017 to 2018). TCRdb shows the sequencer as Illumina HiSeq 2000. For repertoire sequencing, TCR beta CDR3 regions were amplified from RNA transcripts. The first round was an RT-PCR using HTBI primers with the Qiagen OneStep RT-PCR kit, and this first round was followed by a second-round multiplex PCR, then size selection and purification. TCRdb redid the processing of the public reads, applying fastp at Q25 and MiXCR, and retained in-frame beta chains. CDR3 protein sequences are deduplicated, and each keeps its most common genes and DNA. The sample table contains about 220,000 distinct CDR3 sequences; only one count was recorded for about 22% of them. The ten top clones hold 35% to 55% of the sample. Sequencing input: peripheral blood. These receptors were obtained from a woman aged 45-65 years with Graves' ophthalmopathy. Donor details come from another sample of the same person, matched by shared clones.

In this sample, this clonotype turned up a few times. The chain couples TRBV6-1 to TRBJ2-5; perhaps TRBD1 as D (5 bases). V shed 5 bases and J shed 2 bases, with 12 bases lying between them. This CDR3 is built from 14 residues. Germline loops: CDR1 MNHNS, CDR2 SASEGT. The CDR3 is CASSPVGQQETQYF. CDR3 in DNA: TGTGCCAGCAGTCCCGTGGGGCAGCAAGAGACCCAGTACTTC.

The V and J genes are TRBV5-5 and TRBJ2-6; the D is unclear. CDR3 length: 16 residues. The V end lost 1 base, the J end lost 0 bases, and 8 bases lay between the germline ends. Germline V gives CDR1 SGHKS, CDR2 YYEKEE (reference sequence). In DNA, the CDR3 is TGTGCCAGCAGCTTGTATGGTATCTCTGGGGCCAACGTCCTGACTTTC. Its translation: CASSLYGISGANVLTF.

This clonotype was observed at least ten times. The V call is TRBV7-2, the J call TRBJ1-2, with D perhaps TRBD1 (5 bases). Trimming removed 4 bases at V and 6 bases at J, with 15 bases between. The CDR3 extends over 14 amino acids. Per germline, CDR1 SGHTA and CDR2 FQGNSA. This chain's CDR3 is CASSSLVGDDGYTF. The CDR3 DNA sequence: TGTGCCAGCAGCTCTCTTGTAGGGGACGATGGCTACACCTTC.

This clonotype showed up just a few times. The V and J genes are TRBV6-1 and TRBJ1-3; D call uncertain. The CDR3 is made up of 15 amino acids. Trimming shortened V by 6 bases and J by 0 bases, and 12 bases separated the two germline ends. Looked up from germline, CDR1 is MNHNS and CDR2 is SASEGT. Here the CDR3 reads CASSPGVVSGNTIYF. CDR3 bases: TGTGCCAGCAGCCCCGGGGTCGTCTCTGGAAACACCATATATTTT.

Ten or more counts support this clonotype. V and J are TRBV7-2 and TRBJ2-5, with D possibly being TRBD1 (6 bases). The CDR3 has 13 residues. Germline CDR1 and CDR2: SGHTA and FQGNSA. Trimming took 6 bases from V and 4 from J, leaving 12 bases between them. This CDR3 is CASSLNRAETQYF. In DNA, the CDR3 is TGTGCCAGCAGTCTAAACAGGGCAGAGACCCAGTACTTC.

This sequence joins TRBV29-1 and TRBJ2-4, with D possibly being TRBD1 (6 bases). Germline CDR1 reads SQVTM; CDR2 reads ANQGSEA. The CDR3 spans 14 residues. V was cut by 4 bases and J by 1 base, with 11 bases left in between. The CDR3 region is CSVGGQGAKNIQYF. In nucleotides, the CDR3 is TGCAGCGTTGGTGGGCAGGGGGCCAAAAACATTCAGTACTTC.

In this sample, this clonotype turned up many times. The chain links TRBV11-2 to TRBJ1-1; D is perhaps TRBD1 (5 bases). This CDR3 is built from 14 residues. V was pared by 6 bases and J by 1 base, with 12 bases between. Germline lookup yields CDR1 SGHAT and CDR2 FQNNGV. In nucleotides, the CDR3 is TGTGCCAGCAGACGTATCAGGGAGAACACTGAAGCTTTCTTT. The encoded protein is CASRRIRENTEAFF.

On this clonotype itself: Its ends do not fully match the called genes, so a read error is possible. The V gene is TRBV6-5, the J gene TRBJ1-1; D not resolved. The CDR3 length is 13 residues. Germline CDR1 MNHEY, CDR2 SVGAGI. The CDR3 nucleotides are TGTGCCAGCAGTCCCTCGGGCTACACTGAGGCTTTCTTT. This codes for CASSPSGYTEAFF.

CDR3: CASSYSSGALTEAFF. The CDR3 nucleotides read TGTGCCAGCAGTTACTCGTCGGGGGCACTCACTGAAGCTTTCTTT. This chain links TRBV6-5 with TRBJ1-1, with D possibly matching TRBD1 (6 bases). This CDR3 is 15 amino acids long. V lost 0 bases to trimming and J lost 4 bases, with 12 bases between them. Germline lookup yields CDR1 MNHEY and CDR2 SVGAGI.

This clonotype was picked up many times. This chain uses TRBV18 with TRBJ1-1; D unclear. V lost 5 bases and J lost 1, with 8 bases in between. The germline gives CDR1 KGHSH, CDR2 LQKENI. CDR3 length: 13 amino acids. CDR3 sequence (DNA): TGTGCCAGCTCATCCCGACAGAACACTGAAGCTTTCTTT. The encoded protein is CASSSRQNTEAFF.

This clonotype was counted between two and nine times. The chain links TRBV19 to TRBJ1-4; TRBD1 might be the D (5 bases). V lost 6 bases to trimming and J lost 5 bases, with 16 bases between them. Germline-derived CDR1 and CDR2 are LNHDA and SQIVND (reference sequence). The CDR3 sequence is 15 residues long. The DNA of the CDR3 is TGTGCCAGTAGCAAAACCGGGACCGCAAATGAAAAACTGTTTTTT. This translates into CASSKTGTANEKLFF.

The chain joins TRBV11-2 to TRBJ2-5; 8 bases are a match to TRBD1. Germline CDR1 and CDR2: SGHAT and FQNNGV. V trimming: 6 bases; J trimming: 4 bases; junction bases outside the gene matches: 10. This CDR3 region has 15 residues. CDR3 nucleotide sequence: TGTGCCAGCAGTTTCTCGGACAGGGCGGTAGAGACCCAGTACTTC. The encoded protein is CASSFSDRAVETQYF.

This clonotype was seen many times. The J gene is TRBJ1-1, the V gene TRBV7-3; D unclear. The germline V gene has CDR1 SGHTA and CDR2 FQGTGA. With 0 bases removed from V and 1 base from J, the gap between germline ends came to 9 bases. The CDR3 loop spans 15 amino acids. The CDR3 is CASSLTGLANTEAFF. CDR3 DNA: TGTGCCAGCAGCTTAACCGGCCTAGCGAACACTGAAGCTTTCTTT.

Ten or more counts support this clonotype. This chain joins TRBV6-5 and TRBJ1-5; no firm D call. V lost 5 bases and J 2 bases, leaving 7 bases between the germline ends. Germline-derived CDR1 and CDR2 are MNHEY and SVGAGI. This CDR3 is built from 13 residues. CDR3 sequence reads: CASSRVRNQPQHF. In DNA, the CDR3 is TGTGCCAGCAGTCGGGTGCGCAATCAGCCCCAGCATTTT.

In its sample, this clonotype was seen many times. The chain carries TRBV27 and TRBJ1-5; 7 positions agree with TRBD1. The V gene's germline CDR1 is MNHEY and CDR2 SMNVEV (reference sequence). V was clipped by 0 bases and J by 2 bases; unmatched bases: 16. The CDR3 covers 20 residues. The CDR3 sequence: CASSLSSGTVSHWGNQPQHF. In DNA form, the CDR3 reads TGTGCCAGCAGTTTATCATCGGGGACAGTCTCACACTGGGGCAATCAGCCCCAGCATTTT.

This clonotype was found many times. This chain connects TRBV13 to TRBJ1-2; 9 bases match TRBD1. Germline CDR1 PRHDT, CDR2 FYEKMQ (reference sequence). V lost 5 bases, J lost 7 bases, and 8 bases stayed unmatched. This CDR3 is built from 14 residues. CDR3 amino acids: CASSGRQGGIGYTF. CDR3 in DNA: TGTGCCAGCAGCGGCCGACAGGGGGGGATTGGCTACACCTTC. Full variable domain (outside the CDR3, taken from reference TRBV13 and TRBJ1-2): AAGVIQSPRHLIKEKRETATLKCYPIPRHDTVYWYQQGPGQDPQFLISFYEKMQSDKGSIPDRFSAQQFSDYHSELNMSSLELGDSALYFCASSGRQGGIGYTFGSGTRLTVV.

This clonotype was seen repeatedly, ten times or more. V is TRBV28 and J is TRBJ1-5, with D unclear. From germline, CDR1 is MDHEN and CDR2 SYDVKM. The V gene lost 7 bases and the J gene lost 0 bases, with 7 bases spanning the gap. The CDR3 is 13 amino acids. As DNA, the CDR3 is TGTGCCAGCACGCATTATAGCAATCAGCCCCAGCATTTT. Protein sequence: CASTHYSNQPQHF.

This clonotype was detected many times. The chain is built from TRBV19 and TRBJ1-1; the D is unclear. This CDR3 comprises 14 residues. The germline CDR1 and CDR2 sequences are LNHDA and SQIVND (reference sequence). With 8 bases removed from V and 4 bases from J, the gap between germline ends came to 17 bases. This CDR3 reads CASPREGKFTEAFF. The CDR3 coding sequence is TGTGCCAGTCCGAGGGAAGGTAAATTCACTGAAGCTTTCTTT.

The chain's CDR3 is CAWSVGSTGFQETQYF. CDR3 DNA: TGTGCCTGGAGTGTAGGTTCGACAGGGTTCCAAGAGACCCAGTACTTC. The chain employs TRBV30 and TRBJ2-5, with 7 positions matching TRBD1. The length of the CDR3 is 16 residues. The V gene end was trimmed by 0 bases and the J gene end by 1 base; junction bases not matched to a gene: 8. From germline, CDR1 is GTSNPN and CDR2 SVGIG (reference sequence). The full variable domain, rest sourced from reference TRBV30 and TRBJ2-5, is SQTIHQWPATLVQPVGSPLSLECTVEGTSNPNLYWYRQAAGRGLQLLFYSVGIGQISSEVPQNLSASRPQDRQFILSSKKLLLSDSGFYLCAWSVGSTGFQETQYFGPGTRLLVL.

This clonotype was detected many times. The chain employs TRBV7-9 and TRBJ1-1; weak D call: TRBD1 (6 bases). CDR1 and CDR2 (germline): SEHNR, FQNEAQ (reference sequence). This CDR3 has 14 amino acids. With 4 bases removed from V and 1 base from J, the gap between germline ends came to 10 bases. CDR3 nucleotide sequence: TGTGCCAGCAGCTCTTCGACAGGGAACACTGAAGCTTTCTTT. Translating gives CASSSSTGNTEAFF.

This clonotype has a count of ten or more. This chain links TRBV20-1 with TRBJ2-7; unclear D gene. V lost 3 bases, J lost 3 bases, and 3 bases lay in between. Germline V lookup: CDR1 DFQATT, CDR2 SNEGSKA (reference sequence). The CDR3 covers 10 residues. In DNA, the CDR3 is TGCAGTGCTAGCCGCTACGAGCAGTACTTC. Its protein product is CSASRYEQYF.

This clonotype was counted many times. The V and J genes are TRBV5-1 and TRBJ2-7; the match to TRBD1 covers 7 bases. CDR1 and CDR2 from the germline V gene are SGHRS and YFSETQ. V gave up 4 bases and J gave up 7 bases; unmatched junction bases: 11. This CDR3 has 14 amino acids. CDR3 region: CASSGGQPNGEQYF. The DNA for the CDR3 is TGCGCCAGCAGCGGGGGACAGCCCAATGGGGAGCAGTACTTC.

There are many counts of this clonotype. One base away lies a much larger clone, so this may be a sequencing read error. The chain joins TRBV7-9 to TRBJ2-5; D is perhaps TRBD2 (5 bases). V was shortened by 1 base and J by 7 bases, with 7 bases between the two germline ends. CDR1 is SEHNR and CDR2 is FQNEAQ in the germline V gene (reference sequence). The CDR3 consists of 12 residues. The DNA for the CDR3 is TGTGCCAGCAGCTTAGTTGGAGGGACCCAGTACTTC. This sequence encodes CASSLVGGTQYF.

This clonotype appeared many times. The chain uses TRBV6-1 and TRBJ2-7; possibly TRBD2 for D (5 bases). The germline V and J ends were trimmed by 6 bases and 9 bases, with 12 bases remaining between them. CDR3 length: 11 amino acids. In germline, CDR1 is MNHNS, CDR2 SASEGT. The chain's CDR3 is CASRHPRGQYF. In DNA form, the CDR3 reads TGTGCCAGCAGGCACCCTCGGGGGCAGTACTTC.

In this sample, this clonotype turned up many times. The chain recombines TRBV29-1 with TRBJ1-1; D call uncertain. The CDR3 is made up of 11 amino acids. The germline gives CDR1 SQVTM, CDR2 ANQGSEA. Trimming removed 4 bases at V and 0 bases at J, with 3 bases between. CDR3 loop: CSVGVNTEAFF. CDR3 sequence (DNA): TGCAGCGTTGGAGTGAACACTGAAGCTTTCTTT.

This clonotype was seen many times. The rearrangement links TRBV2 to TRBJ2-5; no firm D call. With 9 bases removed from V and 2 bases from J, the gap between germline ends came to 13 bases. CDR3 length: 13 amino acids. CDR1 is SNHLY and CDR2 is FYNNEI in the germline V gene. The CDR3 coding sequence is TGTGCCAGTATTAAAGTGTATCAAGAGACCCAGTACTTC. Translated: CASIKVYQETQYF.

This clonotype has ten or more counts. The junction differs from germline at one of its ends, possibly a read error. V and J are TRBV6-5 and TRBJ2-7; 7 bases match TRBD1. The CDR3 length is 16 residues. CDR1 and CDR2 from the germline V gene are MNHEY and SVGAGI. The CDR3 nucleotides read TGTGCCAGCAGTTTAATTTTGGGACAGTACTCCCACGAGCAGTACTTC. Translated: CASSLILGQYSHEQYF.